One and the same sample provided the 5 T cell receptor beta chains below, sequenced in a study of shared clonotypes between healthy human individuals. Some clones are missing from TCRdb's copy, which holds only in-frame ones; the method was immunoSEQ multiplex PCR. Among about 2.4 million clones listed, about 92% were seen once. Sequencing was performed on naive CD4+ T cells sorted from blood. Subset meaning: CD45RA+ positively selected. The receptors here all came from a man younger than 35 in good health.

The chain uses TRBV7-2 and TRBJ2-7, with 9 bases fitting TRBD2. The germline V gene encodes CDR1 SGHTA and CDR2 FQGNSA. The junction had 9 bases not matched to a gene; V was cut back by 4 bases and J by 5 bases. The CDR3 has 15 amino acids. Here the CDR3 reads CASSYLGTSFDEQYF. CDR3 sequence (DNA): TGTGCCAGCAGCTACTTAGGGACTAGCTTCGACGAGCAGTACTTC.

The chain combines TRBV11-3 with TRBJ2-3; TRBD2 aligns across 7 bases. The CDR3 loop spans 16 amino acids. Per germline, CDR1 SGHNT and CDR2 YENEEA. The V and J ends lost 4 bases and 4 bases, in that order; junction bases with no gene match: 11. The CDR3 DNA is TGTGCCAGCAGCTCAGGGATAGAGCGGGATGCAGATACGCAGTATTTT. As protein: CASSSGIERDADTQYF.

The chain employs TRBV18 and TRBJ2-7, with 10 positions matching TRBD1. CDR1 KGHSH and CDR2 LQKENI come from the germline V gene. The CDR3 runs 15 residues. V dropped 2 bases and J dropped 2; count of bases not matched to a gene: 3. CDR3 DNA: TGTGCCAGCTCACCAGGGACAGGGGTTACCTACGAGCAGTACTTC. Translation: CASSPGTGVTYEQYF.

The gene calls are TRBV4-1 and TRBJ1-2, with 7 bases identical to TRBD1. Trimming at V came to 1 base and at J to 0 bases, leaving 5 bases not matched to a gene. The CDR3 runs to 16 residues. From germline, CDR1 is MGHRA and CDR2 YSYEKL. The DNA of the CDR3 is TGCGCCAGCAGCCAAGGGACAGGAGCCTCTAACTATGGCTACACCTTC. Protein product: CASSQGTGASNYGYTF.

CDR3 DNA sequence: TGTGCCAGCAGCCAAGATGGTCTAGCGGGGGGCCTCGCGAACACCGGGGAGCTGTTTTTT. Translating it yields CASSQDGLAGGLANTGELFF. The chain uses TRBV4-2 and TRBJ2-2, with 11 bases fitting TRBD2. The CDR3 spans 20 residues. Germline loops: CDR1 LGHNA, CDR2 YNFKEQ. Germline trimming cut 0 bases from V and 0 bases from J; bases unmatched to any gene: 9.